These T cell receptor beta chains were read from a single sample in a study of cytomegalovirus exposure and HLA in healthy donors. This table comes from immunoSEQ multiplex PCR, and its TCRdb copy is limited to in-frame clones, with some not included. Of approximately 200,000 clones in the sample, 84% were seen once. The sequencing sample was made of PBMCs. The receptors originated from a boy between 10 and 17 years old in good health and CMV-seronegative. CDR3s leave out the opening cysteine and the closing phenylalanine or tryptophan. Expanded clones are given a class, and other clones once, few, many or no size at all.

NA | TRBV29-1 | SAGTGYEQY
NA | TRBV30 | AWSVGLAGAETQY
NA | TRBV4-3 | ASSPRLAGGLWDTQY
once | TRBV4-3 | ASSQHYRDRTDTQY
NA | TRBV13 | ASSTGQPRQY
NA | TRBV5-8 | ASRREGAAYEQY
NA | TRBV27 | ASRFLPGQGNSPLH
NA | TRBV9 | ASSVGGSGHQDQPQH
once | TRBV5-6 | ASGEAASYEQY
once | TRBV2 | ASRTSGRAGETQY
NA | TRBV5-1 | ASSLTGGTGELF
NA | TRBV10-3 | AIRQVDEQF
NA | TRBV11-3 | ASSQRQEQF
NA | TRBV7-2 | ASSLVGGVGQPQH
NA | TRBV7-9 | ASSPFTGTRLAGALDQY
once | TRBV2 | ASSVDILDTQY
NA | TRBV21-1 | ASTSGRGRGATNEKLF
NA | TRBV5-1 | ASSPPGAGANVLT
NA | TRBV18 | ASSPTGLRTEAF
NA | TRBV9 | ASSVESSELY
few | TRBV6-1 | ASSPGTSEY
few | TRBV9 | ASSGPTLGQNNEQF
NA | TRBV5-1 | ASSSQGEVSGNTIY
once | TRBV13 | ASSSGGPGELF
once | TRBV5-1 | ASSLRQGDQETQY
NA | TRBV27 | ASAAGDQTYEQY
NA | TRBV6-5 | ASSRDRGLNYGYT
NA | TRBV12-5 | ASGPWGLAVGDSTDTQY
NA | TRBV5-6 | ASSWGTGVEKLF
NA | TRBV5-6 | ASSLRDRVYNEQF
NA | TRBV5-8 | ASSPYGVPYEQY
NA | TRBV15 | ATSRGTSGSGNEQF
NA | TRBV18 | ASSPQDSYGHGYT
NA | TRBV29-1 | SVEVDRAHGYT
NA | TRBV2 | ASPSYNEQF
few | TRBV5-6 | ASSLALAGIPSHYEQY
NA | TRBV27 | ASSPQGQSNQPQH
NA | TRBV5-6 | ASSLAGTEKNTIY
NA | TRBV5-6 | ASSPPHTAANGYT
NA | TRBV29-1 | SVEDWGLGGAGEQY
NA | TRBV25-1 | ASSEQGTYNSPLH
NA | TRBV6-1 | ASSEAFGLRRNQPQH
NA | TRBV28 | ASRQTGKQETQY
once | TRBV27 | ASSKDREYSGNTIY
once | TRBV6-1 | ASSDRGNQPQH
NA | TRBV6-4 | ASSERGSGGDTQY
few | TRBV4-1 | ASSQGHSGNTIY
NA | TRBV4-1 | ASSRNQGEAF
NA | TRBV14 | ASSQERAGAAF
NA | TRBV5-6 | ASSFRGSNQPQH
NA | TRBV30 | AWSPPGGRSNQPQH
NA | TRBV6-5 | ASGLAGGSTDTQY
few | TRBV5-1 | ASSFGQGGNTIY
NA | TRBV7-8 | ASSLRLNTEAF
NA | TRBV7-8 | ASTPRGETQY
NA | TRBV6-5 | ASSWDFEETQY
NA | TRBV5-1 | ASSYGLRTDTQY
NA | TRBV7-9 | ASSLGSVTNYGYT